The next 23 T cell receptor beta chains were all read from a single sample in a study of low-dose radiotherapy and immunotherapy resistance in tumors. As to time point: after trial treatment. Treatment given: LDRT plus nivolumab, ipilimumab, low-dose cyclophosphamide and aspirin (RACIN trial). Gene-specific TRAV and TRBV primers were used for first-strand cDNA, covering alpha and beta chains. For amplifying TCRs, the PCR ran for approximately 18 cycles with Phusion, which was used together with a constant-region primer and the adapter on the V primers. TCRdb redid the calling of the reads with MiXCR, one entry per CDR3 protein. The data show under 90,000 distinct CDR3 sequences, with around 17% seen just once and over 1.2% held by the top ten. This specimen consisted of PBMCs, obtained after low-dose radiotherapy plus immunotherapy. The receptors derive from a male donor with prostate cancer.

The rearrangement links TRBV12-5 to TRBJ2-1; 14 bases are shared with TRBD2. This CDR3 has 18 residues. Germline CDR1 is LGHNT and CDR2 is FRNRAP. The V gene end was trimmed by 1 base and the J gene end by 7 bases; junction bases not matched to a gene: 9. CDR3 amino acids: CASGLAPGLAGEGNEQFF. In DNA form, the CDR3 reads TGTGCTAGTGGTTTGGCCCCGGGACTAGCGGGAGAGGGAAATGAGCAGTTCTTC.

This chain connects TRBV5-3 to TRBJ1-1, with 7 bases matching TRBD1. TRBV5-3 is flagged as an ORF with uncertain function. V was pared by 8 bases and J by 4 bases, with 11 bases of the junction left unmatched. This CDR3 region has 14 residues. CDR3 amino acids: CASRTMAGGTEAFF. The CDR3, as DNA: TGTGCCAGCAGGACCATGGCAGGGGGCACTGAAGCTTTCTTT.

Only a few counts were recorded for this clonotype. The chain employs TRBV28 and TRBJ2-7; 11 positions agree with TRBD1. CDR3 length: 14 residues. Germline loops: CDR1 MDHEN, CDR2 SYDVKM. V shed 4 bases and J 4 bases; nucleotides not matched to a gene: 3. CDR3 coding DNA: TGTGCCAGCAGTTGGACAGGGGGCGGATACGAGCAGTACTTC. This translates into CASSWTGGGYEQYF.

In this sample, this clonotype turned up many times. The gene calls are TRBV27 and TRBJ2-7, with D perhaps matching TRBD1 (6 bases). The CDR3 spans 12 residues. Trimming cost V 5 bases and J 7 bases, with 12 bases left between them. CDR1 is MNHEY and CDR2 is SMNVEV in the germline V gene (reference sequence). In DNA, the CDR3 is TGTGCCAGCAGTGAACAGGGCGGAGAGCAGTACTTC. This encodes CASSEQGGEQYF.

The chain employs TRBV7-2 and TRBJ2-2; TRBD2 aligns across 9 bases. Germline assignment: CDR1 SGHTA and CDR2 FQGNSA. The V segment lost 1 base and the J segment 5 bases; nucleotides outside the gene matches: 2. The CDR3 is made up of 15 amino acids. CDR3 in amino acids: CASSLEAGGTGELFF. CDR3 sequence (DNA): TGTGCCAGCAGCTTAGAAGCGGGAGGAACCGGGGAGCTGTTTTTT.

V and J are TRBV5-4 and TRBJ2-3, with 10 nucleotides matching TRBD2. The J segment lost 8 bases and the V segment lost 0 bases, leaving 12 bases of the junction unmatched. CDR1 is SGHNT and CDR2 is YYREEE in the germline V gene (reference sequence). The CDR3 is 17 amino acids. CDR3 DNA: TGTGCCAGCAGCTTGGATAGGGCTAGCGGGAGCCAAGGTACGCAGTATTTT. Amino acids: CASSLDRASGSQGTQYF.

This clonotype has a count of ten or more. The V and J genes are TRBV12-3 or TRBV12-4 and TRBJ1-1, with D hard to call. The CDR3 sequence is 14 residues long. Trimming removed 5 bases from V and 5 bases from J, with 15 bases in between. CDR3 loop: CASSQNIVGTEAFF. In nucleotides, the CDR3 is TGTGCCAGCAGTCAAAATATCGTCGGTACTGAAGCTTTCTTT.

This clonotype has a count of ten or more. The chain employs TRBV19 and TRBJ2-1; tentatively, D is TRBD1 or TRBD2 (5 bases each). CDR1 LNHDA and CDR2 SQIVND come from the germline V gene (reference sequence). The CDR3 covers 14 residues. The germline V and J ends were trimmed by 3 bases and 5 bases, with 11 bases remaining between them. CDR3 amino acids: CASSILGANNEQFF. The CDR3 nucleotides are TGTGCCAGTAGTATTCTCGGGGCGAACAATGAGCAGTTCTTC.

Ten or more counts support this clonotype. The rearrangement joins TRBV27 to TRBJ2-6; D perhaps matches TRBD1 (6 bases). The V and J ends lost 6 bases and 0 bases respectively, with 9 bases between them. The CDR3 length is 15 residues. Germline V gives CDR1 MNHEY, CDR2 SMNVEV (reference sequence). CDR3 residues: CASRTGFSGANVLTF. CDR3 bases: TGTGCCAGCAGAACAGGGTTCTCTGGGGCCAACGTCCTGACTTTC.

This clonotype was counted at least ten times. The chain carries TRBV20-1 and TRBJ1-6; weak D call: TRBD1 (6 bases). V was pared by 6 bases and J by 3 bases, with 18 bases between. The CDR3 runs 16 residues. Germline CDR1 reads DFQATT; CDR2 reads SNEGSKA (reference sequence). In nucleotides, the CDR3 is TGCAGTGCCCAAAGAGGACAGCTAATCTATAATTCACCCCTCCACTTT. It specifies CSAQRGQLIYNSPLHF.

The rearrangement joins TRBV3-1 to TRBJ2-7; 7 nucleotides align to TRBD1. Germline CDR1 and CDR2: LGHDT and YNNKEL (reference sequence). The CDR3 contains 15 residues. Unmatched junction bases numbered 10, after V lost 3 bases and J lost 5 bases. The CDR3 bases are TGTGCCAGCAGCCACAACAGGGACAGTTCCAACGAGCAGTACTTC. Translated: CASSHNRDSSNEQYF.

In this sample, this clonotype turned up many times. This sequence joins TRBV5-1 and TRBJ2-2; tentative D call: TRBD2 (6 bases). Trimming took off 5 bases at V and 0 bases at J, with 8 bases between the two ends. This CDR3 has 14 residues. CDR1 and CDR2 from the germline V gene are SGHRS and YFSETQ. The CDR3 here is CASRGGSNTGELFF. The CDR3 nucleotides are TGCGCCAGCAGGGGAGGTTCGAACACCGGGGAGCTGTTTTTT.

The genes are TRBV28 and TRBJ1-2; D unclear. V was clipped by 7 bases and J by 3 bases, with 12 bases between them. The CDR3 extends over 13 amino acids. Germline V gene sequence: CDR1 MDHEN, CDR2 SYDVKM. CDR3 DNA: TGTGCCAGCACCCTAGAAGGTTACTATGGCTACACCTTC. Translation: CASTLEGYYGYTF.

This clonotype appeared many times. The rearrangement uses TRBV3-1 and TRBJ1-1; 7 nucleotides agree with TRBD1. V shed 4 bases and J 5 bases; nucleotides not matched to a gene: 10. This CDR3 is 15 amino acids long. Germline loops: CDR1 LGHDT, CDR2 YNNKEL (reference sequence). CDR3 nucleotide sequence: TGTGCCAGCAGCCTTGGGGACAGCCCGTGGACTGAAGCTTTCTTT. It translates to CASSLGDSPWTEAFF.

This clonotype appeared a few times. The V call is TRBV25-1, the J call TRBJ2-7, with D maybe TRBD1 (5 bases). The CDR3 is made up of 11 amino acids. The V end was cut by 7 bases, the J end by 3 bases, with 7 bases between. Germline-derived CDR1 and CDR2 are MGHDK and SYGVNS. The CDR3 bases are TGTGCCAGCAACCAGGGCTACGAGCAGTACTTC. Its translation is CASNQGYEQYF.

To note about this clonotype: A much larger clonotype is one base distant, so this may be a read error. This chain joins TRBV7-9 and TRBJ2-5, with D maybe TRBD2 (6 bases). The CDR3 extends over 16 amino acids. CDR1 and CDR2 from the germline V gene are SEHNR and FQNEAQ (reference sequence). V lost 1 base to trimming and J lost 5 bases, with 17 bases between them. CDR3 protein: CASSLGRRGSWETQYF. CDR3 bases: TGTGCCAGCAGCTTAGGCCGACGGGGGAGTTGGGAGACCCAGTACTTC.

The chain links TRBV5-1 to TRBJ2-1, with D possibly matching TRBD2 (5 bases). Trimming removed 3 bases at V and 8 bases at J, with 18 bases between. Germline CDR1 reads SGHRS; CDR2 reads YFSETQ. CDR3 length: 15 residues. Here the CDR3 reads CASSSPDSYLHEQFF. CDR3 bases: TGCGCCAGCAGCTCCCCGGACTCCTATCTCCATGAGCAGTTCTTC.

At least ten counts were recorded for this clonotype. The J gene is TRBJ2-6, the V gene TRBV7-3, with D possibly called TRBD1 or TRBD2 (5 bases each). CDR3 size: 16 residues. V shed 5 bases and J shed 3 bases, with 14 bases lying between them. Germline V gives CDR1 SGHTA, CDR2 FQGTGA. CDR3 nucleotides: TGTGCCAGCAGCGTAGTTGGGGGTGGTGGGGCCAACGTCCTGACTTTC. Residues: CASSVVGGGGANVLTF. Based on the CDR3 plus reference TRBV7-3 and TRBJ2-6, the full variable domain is GAGVSQTPSNKVTEKGKYVELRCDPISGHTALYWYRQSLGQGPEFLIYFQGTGAADDSGLPNDRFFAVRPEGSVSTLKIQRTERGDSAVYLCASSVVGGGGANVLTFGAGSRLTVL.

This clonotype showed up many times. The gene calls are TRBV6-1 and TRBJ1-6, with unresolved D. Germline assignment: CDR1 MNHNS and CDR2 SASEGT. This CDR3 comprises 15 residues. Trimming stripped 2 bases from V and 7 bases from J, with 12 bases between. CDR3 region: CASSESGTGNSPLHF. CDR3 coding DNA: TGTGCCAGCAGTGAATCAGGAACGGGCAATTCACCCCTCCACTTT.

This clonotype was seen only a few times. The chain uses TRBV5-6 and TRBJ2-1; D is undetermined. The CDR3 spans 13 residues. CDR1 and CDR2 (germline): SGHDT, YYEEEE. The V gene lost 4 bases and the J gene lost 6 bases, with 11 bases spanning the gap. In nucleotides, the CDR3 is TGTGCCAGCAGCCCCCCAGCCGGCAATGAGCAGTTCTTC. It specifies CASSPPAGNEQFF.

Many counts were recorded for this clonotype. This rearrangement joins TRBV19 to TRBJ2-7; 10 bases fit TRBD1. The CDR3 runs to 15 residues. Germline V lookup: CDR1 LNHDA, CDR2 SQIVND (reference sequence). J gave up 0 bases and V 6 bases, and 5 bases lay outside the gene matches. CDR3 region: CASRTRQGASYEQYF. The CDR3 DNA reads TGTGCCAGTAGGACCCGACAGGGGGCCTCCTACGAGCAGTACTTC.

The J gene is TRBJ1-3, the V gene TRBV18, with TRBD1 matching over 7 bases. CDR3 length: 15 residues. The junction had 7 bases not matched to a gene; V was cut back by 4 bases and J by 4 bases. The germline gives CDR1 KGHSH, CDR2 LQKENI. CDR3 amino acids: CASSQGARDGNTIYF. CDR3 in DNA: TGTGCCAGCTCACAGGGGGCAAGAGACGGAAACACCATATATTTT.

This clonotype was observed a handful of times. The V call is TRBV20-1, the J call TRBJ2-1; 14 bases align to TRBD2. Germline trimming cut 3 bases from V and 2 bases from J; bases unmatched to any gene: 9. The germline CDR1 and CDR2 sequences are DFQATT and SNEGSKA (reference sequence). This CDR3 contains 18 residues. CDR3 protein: CSARGTSGSLDTYNEQFF. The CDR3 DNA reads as TGCAGTGCTAGGGGGACTAGCGGGAGCCTCGACACCTACAATGAGCAGTTCTTC.